The 21 T cell receptor beta chains presented below share a single source sample, sequenced in a study of blood T cell repertoires in COVID-19. Sequenced by immunoSEQ multiplex PCR; TCRdb stores in-frame clones only, minus some. Of 300,000 to 350,000 clones listed, 90% are singletons. Sequencing was done on a sample of PBMCs or T cells enriched from blood (not recorded which). The source is a woman between 18 and 29 years old with acute COVID-19.

This chain uses TRBV15 with TRBJ2-6; 8 bases align to TRBD1. The CDR3 has 19 amino acids. Germline values: CDR1 LNHNV, CDR2 YYDKDF (reference sequence). The ends lost 8 bases at V and 0 bases at J; junction bases unmatched: 15. For the CDR3, the DNA is TGTGCCACCCGGCTCTGGACAGGGACTTCGTTCTCTGGGGCCAACGTCCTGACTTTC. Amino acid sequence: CATRLWTGTSFSGANVLTF.

The J gene is TRBJ1-1, the V gene TRBV28; unclear D gene. V was trimmed by 5 bases and J by 5 bases, leaving 6 bases between them. This CDR3 is 11 amino acids long. In germline, CDR1 is MDHEN, CDR2 SYDVKM. CDR3 nucleotides: TGTGCCAGCAGTACATATACTGAAGCTTTCTTT. It yields the protein CASSTYTEAFF.

The gene calls are TRBV2 and TRBJ2-7, with a tentative D call TRBD2 (5 bases). V was clipped by 2 bases and J by 4 bases, with 15 bases between them. The CDR3 loop spans 15 amino acids. From germline, CDR1 is SNHLY and CDR2 FYNNEI. The CDR3 region has the DNA TGTGCCAGCAGTGAATGGGCCGGGGTCCGATACGAGCAGTACTTC. Its translation is CASSEWAGVRYEQYF.

This chain joins TRBV25-1 and TRBJ1-2, with D perhaps TRBD1 (6 bases). The germline CDR1 and CDR2 sequences are MGHDK and SYGVNS. The CDR3 loop spans 15 amino acids. The V end was cut by 3 bases, the J end by 8 bases, with 19 bases between. In DNA, the CDR3 is TGTGCCAGCAGTGACCCCCGATCGGTCGACAGGGGCTACACCTTC. It translates to CASSDPRSVDRGYTF.

The chain couples TRBV28 to TRBJ2-1; maybe TRBD2 (5 bases). V lost 5 bases to trimming and J lost 9 bases, with 20 bases between them. The CDR3 extends over 15 amino acids. Germline V lookup: CDR1 MDHEN, CDR2 SYDVKM. The CDR3 loop is CASSQAEIGRIEQFF. The CDR3 DNA sequence: TGTGCCAGCAGTCAAGCGGAGATCGGACGTATTGAGCAGTTCTTC.

The chain combines TRBV19 with TRBJ1-3, with a weak D call TRBD1 (5 bases). The CDR3 runs to 15 residues. Germline CDR1 and CDR2: LNHDA and SQIVND (reference sequence). V was trimmed by 1 base and J by 4 bases, leaving 11 bases between them. CDR3 in amino acids: CASSIGGTAGNTIYF. Written as DNA, the CDR3 is TGTGCCAGTAGTATAGGCGGGACTGCAGGAAACACCATATATTTT.

The chain couples TRBV28 to TRBJ1-3; D remains ambiguous. CDR3 length equals 14 residues. Germline CDR1 MDHEN, CDR2 SYDVKM. The ends were cut back, 3 bases at V and 3 bases at J, with 9 bases in the middle. The CDR3 here is CASSFGLLGNTIYF. CDR3 in DNA: TGTGCCAGCAGTTTCGGACTGCTTGGAAACACCATATATTTT.

The V gene is TRBV5-1, the J gene TRBJ1-1; maybe TRBD1 (6 bases). The CDR3 length is 12 residues. V lost 2 bases to trimming and J lost 6 bases, with 8 bases between them. Germline CDR1 SGHRS, CDR2 YFSETQ. Written as DNA, the CDR3 is TGCGCCAGCAGCTTTGGGGGCGCTGAAGCTTTCTTT. It yields the protein CASSFGGAEAFF.

In regard to this clone: The junction differs from germline at one of its ends, possibly a read error. The V gene is TRBV7-3, the J gene TRBJ2-5; D is possibly TRBD2 (6 bases). Germline lookup yields CDR1 SGHTA and CDR2 FQGTGA. The CDR3 totals 13 residues. DNA for the CDR3: TGTGCCAGCAGCCGCGGAGGGAAAGAGACCCAGCACTTC. Translation: CASSRGGKETQHF.

This clone was detected only once. This chain uses TRBV6-2 or TRBV6-3 with TRBJ2-7, with no clear D. V lost 2 bases to trimming and J lost 0 bases, with 17 bases between them. The CDR3 runs to 17 residues. Germline values: CDR1 MNHEY, CDR2 SVGEGT. The CDR3 DNA is TGTGCCAGCAGTTACCCCCTGGTGGGCTCAAGCTCCTACGAGCAGTACTTC. This sequence encodes CASSYPLVGSSSYEQYF.

V is TRBV29-1 and J is TRBJ2-5; D possibly corresponds to TRBD1 (6 bases). The V gene's germline CDR1 is SQVTM and CDR2 ANQGSEA. The germline V and J ends were trimmed by 6 bases and 4 bases, with 9 bases remaining between them. The CDR3 runs 11 residues. The CDR3 is CSVTGLETQYF. The CDR3 coding sequence is TGCAGCGTCACAGGGTTAGAGACCCAGTACTTC. The variable domain in full, with the rest retrieved from reference TRBV29-1 and TRBJ2-5, is SAVISQKPSRDICQRGTSLTIQCQVDSQVTMMFWYRQQPGQSLTLIATANQGSEATYESGFVIDKFPISRPNLTFSTLTVSNMSPEDSSIYLCSVTGLETQYFGPGTRLLVL.

The chain employs TRBV5-5 and TRBJ1-1; D remains unclear. Germline CDR1 and CDR2: SGHKS and YYEKEE (reference sequence). This CDR3 region has 13 residues. V lost 0 bases to trimming and J lost 9 bases, with 12 bases between them. The CDR3 coding sequence is TGTGCCAGCAGCTTGGGTGTCCGGGAAAAAGCTTTCTTT. It encodes CASSLGVREKAFF. The whole variable domain, remainder taken from reference TRBV5-5 and TRBJ1-1, is DAGVTQSPTHLIKTRGQQVTLRCSPISGHKSVSWYQQVLGQGPQFIFQYYEKEERGRGNFPDRFSARQFPNYSSELNVNALLLGDSALYLCASSLGVREKAFFGQGTRLTVV.

The chain has TRBV9 and TRBJ1-2; 7 bases align to TRBD1. This CDR3 is 13 amino acids long. The V gene's germline CDR1 is SGDLS and CDR2 YYNGEE. V gave up 4 bases and J gave up 8 bases; unmatched junction bases: 8. The CDR3 loop reads CASSHRDREGYTF. CDR3 bases: TGTGCCAGCAGCCATCGAGACAGGGAAGGCTACACCTTC.

J is TRBJ1-4 and V is TRBV30, with 9 bases identical to TRBD1. Germline V CDR1 and CDR2: GTSNPN, SVGIG (reference sequence). With 7 bases clipped from V and 7 bases from J, the junction kept 7 bases outside the gene matches. The CDR3 contains 13 residues. The CDR3 spells CASNRGRGEKLFF. DNA for the CDR3: TGTGCCTCGAACAGGGGGCGAGGTGAAAAACTGTTTTTT.

The chain combines TRBV9 with TRBJ2-1, with 10 bases identical to TRBD1. CDR1 SGDLS and CDR2 YYNGEE come from the germline V gene. The CDR3 consists of 14 residues. V shed 0 bases and J 7 bases; nucleotides not matched to a gene: 1. The CDR3 nucleotides are TGTGCCAGCAGCGTAGGGGACAGGGGAAATGAGCAGTTCTTC. This codes for CASSVGDRGNEQFF.

Regarding this clone: The identical CDR3 is also encoded by other nucleotide sequences in the sample. The rearrangement joins TRBV5-1 to TRBJ1-6; 7 nucleotides match TRBD1. The germline gives CDR1 SGHRS, CDR2 YFSETQ. The trim removed 0 bases at V and 7 bases at J, leaving 1 base unmatched. The CDR3 consists of 14 residues. CDR3 in amino acids: CASSLGTGNSPLHF. The CDR3 coding sequence is TGCGCCAGCAGCTTGGGGACAGGCAATTCACCCCTCCACTTT.

The chain employs TRBV7-2 and TRBJ2-3, with 7 positions matching TRBD2. J was trimmed by 1 base and V by 0 bases; bases with no gene match: 10. This CDR3 comprises 18 residues. CDR1 is SGHTA, CDR2 FQGNSA, per germline. DNA of the CDR3: TGTGCCAGCAGCTTAGCCCCCCCTCGCGGGAGCGGCACAGATACGCAGTATTTT. Protein product: CASSLAPPRGSGTDTQYF.

The chain employs TRBV30 and TRBJ1-5, with D possibly TRBD1 on 5 matching bases. CDR3 length: 14 residues. V dropped 5 bases and J dropped 5 bases, with 16 bases sitting between them. Germline CDR1 reads GTSNPN; CDR2 reads SVGIG (reference sequence). In nucleotides, the CDR3 is TGTGCCTGGGACCCCGGAACAGGTGATCAGCCCCAGCATTTT. This encodes CAWDPGTGDQPQHF. Variable domain in full (rest from reference TRBV30 and TRBJ1-5): SQTIHQWPATLVQPVGSPLSLECTVEGTSNPNLYWYRQAAGRGLQLLFYSVGIGQISSEVPQNLSASRPQDRQFILSSKKLLLSDSGFYLCAWDPGTGDQPQHFGDGTRLSIL.

The chain employs TRBV28 and TRBJ1-3; tentatively, D is TRBD1 (5 bases). Trimming stripped 6 bases from V and 0 bases from J, with 21 bases between. Per the germline V gene, CDR1 is MDHEN and CDR2 is SYDVKM. This CDR3 has 18 amino acids. In DNA form, the CDR3 reads TGTGCCAGCAGGCCATTGGGGGGACGGAACTACTCTGGAAACACCATATATTTT. As protein: CASRPLGGRNYSGNTIYF.

The CDR3 spells CASSSQGGRDEQYF. CDR3 DNA: TGTGCCAGCAGCTCCCAGGGCGGGAGGGACGAGCAGTACTTC. The chain is built from TRBV7-9 and TRBJ2-7, with 9 bases that match TRBD2. In germline, CDR1 is SEHNR, CDR2 FQNEAQ (reference sequence). The CDR3 is 14 amino acids. Unmatched junction bases numbered 6, after V lost 4 bases and J lost 5 bases.

The rearrangement links TRBV20-1 to TRBJ1-1, with D maybe TRBD1 (6 bases). Trimming left V 5 bases short and J 5 bases short, with 9 bases between. Germline CDR1 DFQATT, CDR2 SNEGSKA (reference sequence). This CDR3 region has 11 residues. The chain's CDR3 is CSARGQTEAFF. The DNA of the CDR3 is TGCAGTGCTCGCGGACAGACTGAAGCTTTCTTT.